This T cell receptor beta chain is drawn from a study of shared clonotypes between healthy human individuals. In this sample, this clone turned up once. This CDR3 region has 18 residues. Trimming took 2 bases from V and 7 from J; bases not matched to a gene: 10. The germline V gene encodes CDR1 SEHNR and CDR2 FQNEAQ (reference sequence). Data came from immunoSEQ multiplex PCR; TCRdb stores just in-frame clones and leaves some out. The sample includes hundreds of thousands of clones, 90% to 98% seen only once; the top ten take 0.32%. This clonotype was sampled from a young man in good health. This sequence joins TRBV7-9 and TRBJ2-1; 14 bases line up with TRBD2. The sample taken for sequencing was memory CD8+ T cells sorted from blood. The sample's subset: CD45RO+ cells pooled with CCR7-negative TemRA cells. CDR3 protein: CASSLKPGLAGVYNEQFF. CDR3 DNA sequence: TGTGCCAGCAGCTTAAAACCGGGACTAGCGGGAGTTTATAATGAGCAGTTCTTC. Variable domain in full (rest from reference TRBV7-9 and TRBJ2-1): DTGVSQNPRHKITKRGQNVTFRCDPISEHNRLYWYRQTLGQGPEFLTYFQNEAQLEKSRLLSDRFSAERPKGSFSTLEIQRTEQGDSAMYLCASSLKPGLAGVYNEQFFGPGTRLTVL.